These 7 T cell receptor beta chains share one sample of origin, sequenced in a study of Graves' ophthalmopathy and Graves' hyperthyroidism. Amplification of the TCR beta CDR3 regions used RNA transcripts (as template). Investigators did first-round RT-PCR with HTBI primers, then second-round multiplex PCR. TCRdb re-analysed the multiplex PCR reads in MiXCR, keeping a single row per CDR3 protein. This table holds about 740,000 distinct CDR3 sequences, about 44% found once. Sequenced: peripheral blood. These receptors were taken from an adult man with Graves' ophthalmopathy.

This clonotype was recorded at least ten times. The rearrangement links TRBV2 to TRBJ1-2; the match to TRBD1 covers 9 bases. V lost 10 bases and J lost 2; bases outside the gene matches: 8. CDR1 and CDR2 (germline): SNHLY, FYNNEI. CDR3 length equals 14 residues. CDR3 protein: CATLLGQGNYGYTF. CDR3 DNA sequence: TGTGCCACCCTACTAGGACAGGGGAACTATGGCTACACCTTC.

The gene calls are TRBV7-8 and TRBJ1-3; 7 bases align to TRBD1. The CDR3 runs 14 residues. From germline, CDR1 is SGHVS and CDR2 FQNEAQ. After removal of 1 base from V and 9 bases from J, the junction contained 6 bases not matched to a gene. This chain's CDR3 is CASSLGGTEVTIYF. Here the CDR3 DNA reads TGTGCCAGCAGCTTAGGAGGGACAGAAGTCACCATATATTTT.

The J gene is TRBJ2-3, the V gene TRBV29-1; D is undetermined. V lost 7 bases to trimming and J lost 6 bases, with 11 bases between them. This CDR3 has 11 amino acids. Looked up from germline, CDR1 is SQVTM and CDR2 is ANQGSEA. Here the CDR3 DNA reads TGCAGCGCCCTACGTGGGGATACGCAGTATTTT. It translates to CSALRGDTQYF.

This clonotype was detected a few times. The V call is TRBV7-9, the J call TRBJ2-6; the match to TRBD2 covers 8 bases. The CDR3 consists of 14 residues. Germline V gene data show CDR1 as SEHNR and CDR2 as FQNEAQ (reference sequence). Trimming at V came to 8 bases and at J to 0 bases, leaving 0 bases not matched to a gene. The CDR3 DNA follows: TGTGCCAGCGCGGGGGGCTCTGGGGCCAACGTCCTGACTTTC. Protein sequence: CASAGGSGANVLTF.

This sequence joins TRBV25-1 and TRBJ2-2, with TRBD1 as a possible D gene (5 bases). The CDR3 contains 12 residues. Germline-derived CDR1 and CDR2 are MGHDK and SYGVNS. The CDR3 DNA is TGTGCTAGAGATCAGGGTACCGGGGAGCTGTTTTTT. Translation gives CARDQGTGELFF.

As for this clonotype: A single base separates this from a much larger clone, so it may be a read error. The chain combines TRBV2 with TRBJ2-6, with 7 bases fitting TRBD1. From germline, CDR1 is SNHLY and CDR2 FYNNEI. This CDR3 has 16 amino acids. With 6 bases clipped from V and 2 bases from J, the junction kept 7 bases outside the gene matches. CDR3 DNA: TGTGCCAGCAGCCCACAGACAGGGCCTGGGGCCAACGTCCTGACTTTC. Translating it yields CASSPQTGPGANVLTF.

This clonotype was detected only a few times. V and J are TRBV10-3 and TRBJ1-1; D remains ambiguous. V was trimmed by 10 bases and J by 0 bases, leaving 15 bases between them. Germline V gene data show CDR1 as ENHRY and CDR2 as SYGVKD. The CDR3 length is 14 residues. This CDR3 reads CASENRGMNTEAFF. In DNA, the CDR3 is TGTGCCAGCGAAAACCGGGGTATGAACACTGAAGCTTTCTTT.